This T cell receptor (beta chain) appears in the sequencing data of a study of shared clonotypes between healthy human individuals. On the study more broadly: Used for every donor were three CD4 naive, three CD4 memory, two CD8 naive and one CD8 memory plate.

Points from the study as a whole: A reduction in generation probabilities was seen for non-shared clonotypes relative to those shared by all four donors.

The authors divided CD4+ cells into CD45RA+ naive and CD45RA-negative memory subsets. Template for every sorted-subset replicate PCR totaled about 200 ng DNA, roughly 30,000 T cell genomes. The repertoire was sequenced with immunoSEQ multiplex PCR; TCRdb's copy has only in-frame clones and lacks some. The top ten clones hold less than 0.06% of a sample with approximately 530,000 clones, 95% to 97% of them seen once. A note on this clone: The antigen is undetermined.

Source material: naive CD4+ T cells sorted from blood. This sample's subset: CD45RA+ positively selected. The clonotype was recovered from a woman between 25 and 40 years old in good health.

CDR3: CASNLGDYGYTF. CDR3 in DNA: TGTGCCAGCAACCTCGGCGACTATGGCTACACCTTC. The rearrangement links TRBV6-1 to TRBJ1-2, with D uncertain. The CDR3 is 12 amino acids. The germline gives CDR1 MNHNS, CDR2 SASEGT. The V gene lost 7 bases and the J gene lost 3 bases, with 9 bases spanning the gap.